The present entry profiles one TCR beta chain with its context. The source of the sample is a study of blood T cell repertoires in COVID-19. Turning to the study itself: T cells, B-cell-depleted T cells, or PBMCs supplied cDNA or gDNA.

Cohort 3 recovery required two negative PCRs, clearance, or symptom resolution. Assay: immunoSEQ multiplex PCR; the TCRdb copy retains only in-frame clones and omits some. This table has approximately 310,000 clones, 75% to 90% appearing once. The sample was PBMCs or T cells enriched from blood (not recorded which). This sequence was found in a man in his 60s who had recovered from COVID-19.

The CDR3 protein is CASSETGTHSGNTIYF. CDR3 in DNA: TGTGCCAGCAGTGAGACAGGCACACACTCTGGAAACACCATATATTTT. The V and J genes are TRBV6-1 and TRBJ1-3; D may be TRBD1 (6 bases). The CDR3 has 16 amino acids. V dropped 3 bases and J dropped 0 bases, with 12 bases sitting between them. Germline CDR1 MNHNS, CDR2 SASEGT.